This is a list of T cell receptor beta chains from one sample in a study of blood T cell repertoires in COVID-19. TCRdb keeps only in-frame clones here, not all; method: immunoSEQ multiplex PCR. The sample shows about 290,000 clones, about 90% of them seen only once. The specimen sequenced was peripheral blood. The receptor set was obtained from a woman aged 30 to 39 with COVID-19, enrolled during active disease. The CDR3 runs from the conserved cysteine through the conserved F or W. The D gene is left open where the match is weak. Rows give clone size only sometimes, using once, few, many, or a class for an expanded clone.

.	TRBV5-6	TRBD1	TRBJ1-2	TGTGCCAGCAGCTTGGGGGACAGGGTCTACGGCTACACCTTC	CASSLGDRVYGYTF
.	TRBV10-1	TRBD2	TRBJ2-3	TGCGCCAGCAGTGAAGCGGGGGAGGACCTCACAGATACGCAGTATTTT	CASSEAGEDLTDTQYF
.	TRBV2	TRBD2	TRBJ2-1	TGTGCCAGCGAGGGACTAGCGGTTGACAATGAGCAGTTCTTC	CASEGLAVDNEQFF
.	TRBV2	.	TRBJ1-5	TGTGCCAGCAGTGAAGCGGGCAAGTACAATCAGCCCCAGCATTTT	CASSEAGKYNQPQHF
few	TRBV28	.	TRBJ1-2	TGTGCCATATGGGGGGTGACGGACTATGGCTACACCTTC	CAIWGVTDYGYTF
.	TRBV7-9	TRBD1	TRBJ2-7	TGTGCCAGCAGCTTGGGACCAGGGACAGCCTACGAGCAGTACTTC	CASSLGPGTAYEQYF
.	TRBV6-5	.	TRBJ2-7	TGTGCCAGCAGTTACTCGTGGGGGGAGAAGGCCTACGAGCAGTACTTC	CASSYSWGEKAYEQYF
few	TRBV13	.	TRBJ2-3	TGTGCCAGCAGCTCAACAGGGATGGATACGCAGTATTTT	CASSSTGMDTQYF
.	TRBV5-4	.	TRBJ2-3	TGTGCCAGCAGTAGGCCGGAGAGAGAGTTCACAGATACGCAGTATTTT	CASSRPEREFTDTQYF
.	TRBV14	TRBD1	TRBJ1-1	TGTGCCAGCAGCCGGTCTGGACAGGGATTCACTGAAGCTTTCTTT	CASSRSGQGFTEAFF
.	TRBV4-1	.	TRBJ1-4	TGCGCCAGCAGCCATATAGGGGGTGAAAAACTGTTTTTT	CASSHIGGEKLFF
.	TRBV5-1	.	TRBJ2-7	TGCGCCAGCAGCCCTACGGGTCTGAGCTCCTACGAGCAGTACTTC	CASSPTGLSSYEQYF
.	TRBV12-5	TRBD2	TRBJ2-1	TGTGCTAGTGGGACCACTAGCGGGGGGGACAATGAGCAGTTCTTC	CASGTTSGGDNEQFF